The rows below give T cell receptor beta chains drawn from one sample of a study of graft-versus-host responses after intestinal transplantation. The antigens for these receptors are not known. Method: immunoSEQ multiplex PCR; TCRdb's copy keeps in-frame clones and lacks some. This table holds fewer than 85,000 clones, roughly 84% found once. The sequencing used unstimulated CD4+ T cells sorted from spleen or lymph node cells, collected before transplant. These receptors all come from a human donor who was the organ donor for an intestinal transplant. CDR3s include the opening cysteine and the closing phenylalanine or tryptophan. D genes are given only for firm matches. Rows may omit the clone size; those that give it use once, few, many or a size class.

D: TRBD1
J: TRBJ1-6
size: .
V: TRBV28
CDR3: CASSEPGTVFNSPLHF
DNA: TGTGCCAGCAGTGAACCCGGGACAGTTTTTAATTCACCCCTCCACTTT

D: .
J: TRBJ1-4
size: .
V: TRBV10-1
CDR3: CASRPSRDINEKLFF
DNA: TGCGCCAGCAGACCGAGCAGGGACATCAATGAAAAACTGTTTTTT

D: .
J: TRBJ1-2
size: .
V: TRBV5-1
CDR3: CASSLAGWDYGYTF
DNA: TGCGCCAGCAGCTTGGCAGGGTGGGACTATGGCTACACCTTC

D: TRBD1
J: TRBJ1-5
size: .
V: TRBV5-1
CDR3: CASSTGTGTQPQHF
DNA: TGCGCCAGCAGCACCGGGACAGGCACTCAGCCCCAGCATTTT

D: TRBD1
J: TRBJ2-1
size: .
V: TRBV13
CDR3: CASSLGEQGARLGFNEQFF
DNA: TGTGCCAGCAGCTTAGGCGAACAGGGGGCGAGACTAGGTTTCAATGAGCAGTTCTTC

D: .
J: TRBJ1-1
size: .
V: TRBV4-2
CDR3: CASSQAGAVSYMF
DNA: TGTGCCAGCAGCCAAGCTGGTGCCGTCTCCTATATGTTT

D: .
J: TRBJ2-2
size: .
V: TRBV6-6
CDR3: CASRTTGPSGELFF
DNA: TGTGCCAGCAGAACAACAGGGCCATCAGGGGAGCTGTTTTTT

D: TRBD1
J: TRBJ1-3
size: .
V: TRBV28
CDR3: CASSSTGGAGNTIYF
DNA: TGTGCCAGCAGCTCCACAGGGGGCGCTGGAAACACCATATATTTT

D: .
J: TRBJ2-3
size: .
V: TRBV6-6
CDR3: CASSDGTRADTQYF
DNA: TGTGCCAGCAGTGATGGGACACGGGCAGATACGCAGTATTTT

D: .
J: TRBJ1-5
size: .
V: TRBV6-6
CDR3: CASSYAGGTQPQHF
DNA: TGTGCCAGCAGTTACGCCGGGGGAACTCAGCCCCAGCATTTT

D: .
J: TRBJ1-6
size: .
V: TRBV27
CDR3: CASSLRGLDSPLHF
DNA: TGTGCCAGCAGTTTAAGGGGGTTAGACTCACCCCTCCACTTT

D: .
J: TRBJ1-2
size: .
V: TRBV28
CDR3: CASSLFTRARALYGYTF
DNA: TGTGCCAGCAGTTTATTTACGAGGGCCCGCGCCCTCTATGGCTACACCTTC

D: TRBD2
J: TRBJ2-5
size: .
V: TRBV5-1
CDR3: CASSFSGGKETQYF
DNA: TGCGCCAGCAGCTTTAGCGGGGGGAAAGAGACCCAGTACTTC

D: .
J: TRBJ1-4
size: .
V: TRBV30
CDR3: CACGMGREKLFF
DNA: TGTGCCTGCGGAATGGGGAGGGAAAAACTGTTTTTT

D: .
J: TRBJ1-3
size: once
V: TRBV2
CDR3: CASKTDYSGNTIYF
DNA: TGTGCCAGCAAAACAGATTACTCTGGAAACACCATATATTTT

D: TRBD2
J: TRBJ2-1
size: .
V: TRBV5-4
CDR3: CASSFVAGGYNEQFF
DNA: TGTGCCAGCAGCTTCGTCGCGGGGGGATACAATGAGCAGTTCTTC

D: .
J: TRBJ1-6
size: .
V: TRBV28
CDR3: CASSLSPGSRSYNSPLHF
DNA: TGTGCCAGCAGTTTATCCCCGGGTTCCCGCTCCTATAATTCACCCCTCCACTTT

D: .
J: TRBJ2-1
size: .
V: TRBV6-5
CDR3: CASSYKRGPNEQFF
DNA: TGTGCCAGCAGTTACAAGCGTGGCCCCAATGAGCAGTTCTTC

D: TRBD2
J: TRBJ2-1
size: few
V: TRBV7-2
CDR3: CASSLGTSGGAGNEQFF
DNA: TGTGCCAGCAGCTTAGGGACTAGCGGGGGGGCAGGGAATGAGCAGTTCTTC

D: .
J: TRBJ2-5
size: .
V: TRBV5-1
CDR3: CASSLIQDQETQYF
DNA: TGCGCCAGCAGCTTGATACAGGACCAAGAGACCCAGTACTTC

D: .
J: TRBJ2-2
size: .
V: TRBV28
CDR3: CASSLGTPSNTGELFF
DNA: TGTGCCAGCAGTTTGGGGACACCTAGCAACACCGGGGAGCTGTTTTTT

D: TRBD1
J: TRBJ1-6
size: .
V: TRBV10-3
CDR3: CAMSPGGDRGHNSPLHF
DNA: TGTGCCATGAGCCCAGGGGGGGACAGGGGGCATAATTCACCCCTCCACTTT

D: TRBD2
J: TRBJ2-3
size: .
V: TRBV9
CDR3: CASSVGPSGPTDTQYF
DNA: TGTGCCAGCAGCGTAGGGCCTAGCGGACCCACAGATACGCAGTATTTT

D: .
J: TRBJ1-4
size: .
V: TRBV27
CDR3: CASSLAGGLREKLFF
DNA: TGTGCCAGCAGTCTCGCTGGGGGCCTGAGGGAAAAACTGTTTTTT

D: .
J: TRBJ2-2
size: .
V: TRBV27
CDR3: CASSLVSGANTGELFF
DNA: TGTGCCAGCAGTTTGGTTAGCGGCGCGAACACCGGGGAGCTGTTTTTT

D: .
J: TRBJ2-5
size: .
V: TRBV6-1
CDR3: CASSPLVVGGETQYF
DNA: TGTGCCAGCAGTCCCCTAGTCGTGGGAGGAGAGACCCAGTACTTC

D: .
J: TRBJ1-1
size: .
V: TRBV5-1
CDR3: CASSLEGRGMNTEAFF
DNA: TGCGCCAGCAGCTTGGAAGGGCGGGGGATGAACACTGAAGCTTTCTTT

D: TRBD1
J: TRBJ1-6
size: .
V: TRBV6-6
CDR3: CASTNRGRGFSPLHF
DNA: TGTGCCAGCACCAATAGGGGGCGCGGATTTTCACCCCTCCACTTT

D: TRBD2
J: TRBJ2-1
size: .
V: TRBV4-2
CDR3: CASSQVERGRDNEQFF
DNA: TGTGCCAGCAGCCAAGTCGAGCGGGGGCGAGACAATGAGCAGTTCTTC

D: TRBD1
J: TRBJ2-3
size: .
V: TRBV27
CDR3: CASSLRDRATDTQYF
DNA: TGTGCCAGCAGTTTAAGGGACAGGGCCACAGATACGCAGTATTTT

D: TRBD1
J: TRBJ2-3
size: .
V: TRBV15
CDR3: CATSTGTGMADTQYF
DNA: TGTGCCACCAGCACCGGGACAGGGATGGCAGATACGCAGTATTTT